This entry lists 6 T cell receptor beta chains sequenced from one sample in a study of human T cells and chemical hapten exposure. TCRdb re-analysed the RACE reads in MiXCR, keeping a single row per CDR3 protein. Of under 400,000 distinct CDR3 sequences listed, about 5.1% are singletons. Stated time point: pre-sensitization, week 0. Treatment defined: therapeutic diphenylcyclopropenone sensitization with weekly scalp DPC. Here the sequenced sample was whole blood, taken in connection with sensitization to the hapten diphenylcyclopropenone (DPC). The receptors derive from a woman aged 45-60 years with alopecia areata. Some clones in this sample may be carry-over from other donors' samples.

This clonotype was detected many times. The chain links TRBV20-1 to TRBJ2-7; no clear D gene. CDR3 length: 12 amino acids. V dropped 0 bases and J dropped 4 bases, with 7 bases sitting between them. Germline lookup yields CDR1 DFQATT and CDR2 SNEGSKA (reference sequence). The CDR3 is CSARDREYEQYF. The DNA for the CDR3 is TGCAGTGCTAGAGATCGCGAGTACGAGCAGTACTTC.

Ten or more counts support this clonotype. The rearrangement joins TRBV20-1 to TRBJ2-7; no clear D gene. Between the trimmed V and J ends, which lost 5 bases and 4 bases, there was a span of 15 bases. CDR1 and CDR2 (germline): DFQATT, SNEGSKA (reference sequence). CDR3 length: 13 residues. Here the CDR3 reads CSALVTPPYEQYF. The CDR3, as DNA: TGCAGTGCTCTGGTGACCCCCCCGTACGAGCAGTACTTC.

This clonotype was counted many times. This chain joins TRBV6-2 or TRBV6-3 and TRBJ2-3; D gene uncertain. The CDR3 is 14 amino acids. CDR1 and CDR2 from the germline V gene are MNHEY and SVGEGT. V lost 0 bases and J 2 bases, leaving 6 bases between the germline ends. As DNA, the CDR3 is TGTGCCAGCAGTTACTCGGGATTCACAGATACGCAGTATTTT. This codes for CASSYSGFTDTQYF.

This clonotype was seen many times. The genes are TRBV9 and TRBJ2-2; 7 bases line up with TRBD2. J was trimmed by 7 bases and V by 3 bases; bases with no gene match: 6. The CDR3 is 14 amino acids. The germline V gene encodes CDR1 SGDLS and CDR2 YYNGEE. CDR3 protein: CASSALAMDGELFF. CDR3 bases: TGTGCCAGCAGCGCACTAGCGATGGACGGGGAGCTGTTTTTT.

This clonotype occurred many times. J is TRBJ2-4 and V is TRBV5-4; TRBD1 matches 7 bases. The CDR3 runs 13 residues. The V and J ends lost 5 bases and 5 bases, in that order; junction bases with no gene match: 4. CDR1 and CDR2 from the germline V gene are SGHNT and YYREEE (reference sequence). CDR3 DNA: TGTGCCAGCAGTCCCGGGACAGAAAACATTCAGTACTTC. Protein: CASSPGTENIQYF.

This chain links TRBV5-1 with TRBJ1-4; 7 nucleotides agree with TRBD1. Per the germline V gene, CDR1 is SGHRS and CDR2 is YFSETQ. This CDR3 comprises 14 residues. V dropped 4 bases and J dropped 3; count of bases not matched to a gene: 3. Here the CDR3 reads CASSQGGANEKLFF. The CDR3 DNA reads TGCGCCAGCAGCCAGGGGGGGGCTAATGAAAAACTGTTTTTT.